Listed here is a single T cell receptor beta chain. The data are from a study of blood T cell repertoires in COVID-19. As for the study in general: Some COVID-19 samples were acute and others convalescent; all came from the United States, Italy and Spain. The cDNA or gDNA used as material had been derived from T cells, B-cell-depleted T cells, or PBMCs.

Methods used by the authors: Reference gene primer amplification in the assay estimated nucleated cell counts. Profiled with immunoSEQ multiplex PCR; TCRdb holds only in-frame clones, not every one. D and trimming were read from the DNA, whereas the V and J calls and clone size are those reported in that table. The sample holds about 59,000 clones, about 90% seen once. Between the trimmed V and J ends, which lost 1 base and 8 bases, there was a span of 17 bases. Per germline, CDR1 LGHDT and CDR2 YNNKEL (reference sequence). There are 15 residues in the CDR3. The specimen sequenced was peripheral blood. The TCR originated in an elderly man in a cohort sampled during active COVID-19. The V gene is TRBV3-1 (or the pseudogene TRBV3-2), the J gene TRBJ1-2, with no clear D. The CDR3: CASSQGAGSGGGYTF. Written as DNA, the CDR3 is TGTGCCAGCAGCCAAGGCGCAGGATCGGGAGGGGGCTACACCTTC.